This T cell receptor (beta chain) was identified in a study of T cells expressing NK-cell markers. Study context: Source material for TCR beta repertoires consisted of sorted CD3+CD56+NKG2C+, CD3+CD56+NKG2C- and CD3+CD56-NKG2C+ T cells.

Study-wide points: The study found these clonotypes also leading the CD3+CD56-NKG2C+ fraction in four donors.

With regard to this clonotype: Its antigen is still unknown.

One entry per CDR3 protein, without DNA, is what TCRdb gives after re-calling the 5' RACE reads. Here the sample table reports about 180,000 distinct CDR3 sequences. CDR3 length: 16 residues. Germline V lookup: CDR1 MDHEN, CDR2 SYDVKM. The sample comprised blood T cells: a sorted CD56 or NKG2C T cell subset, CD4+ or CD8+ T cells, or bulk PBMC T cells (not recorded which). This sequence was found in a woman aged 18-70 years in good health. The chain joins TRBV28 to TRBJ2-2; the D call from TCRdb, TRBD2, cannot be confirmed without DNA. CDR3 sequence: CASSPLTSRNTGELFF.